Shown below are 7 T cell receptor beta chains from a single sample sequenced in a study of T cells in localized non-small cell lung cancer. Sequencing used immunoSEQ multiplex PCR; TCRdb keeps in-frame clones, though not all of them. The table has around 15,000 clones, over 85% seen once. This specimen consisted of peripheral blood mononuclear cells, obtained before any cancer treatment. The receptor set was obtained from a man aged 35 to 69 with stage III lung adenocarcinoma.

This clone was seen only a few times. The chain combines TRBV28 with TRBJ2-2; a weak D match, TRBD2 (6 bases). The CDR3 runs to 16 residues. The germline V gene has CDR1 MDHEN and CDR2 SYDVKM. V was shortened by 4 bases and J by 1 base, with 13 bases between the two germline ends. The CDR3 coding sequence is TGTGCCAGCAGTTCTCCGATGGGGGGGAACACCGGGGAGCTGTTTTTT. Translating gives CASSSPMGGNTGELFF.

The rearrangement joins TRBV2 to TRBJ2-7; the D is unclear. The V gene's germline CDR1 is SNHLY and CDR2 FYNNEI. The CDR3 is made up of 12 amino acids. Trimming stripped 3 bases from V and 3 bases from J, with 6 bases between. Here the CDR3 reads CASSEASYEQYF. The CDR3 bases are TGTGCCAGCAGTGAGGCCAGCTACGAGCAGTACTTC.

The chain carries TRBV5-4 and TRBJ2-1; unclear D gene. Germline V CDR1 and CDR2: SGHNT, YYREEE (reference sequence). V shed 4 bases and J shed 13 bases, with 21 bases lying between them. CDR3 length: 14 residues. CDR3 in amino acids: CASSPPAGRKIQFF. Here the CDR3 DNA reads TGTGCCAGCAGCCCCCCAGCAGGAAGGAAAATCCAGTTCTTC.

The genes are TRBV19 and TRBJ2-2, with a weak D call TRBD1 (7 bases). Trimming took off 4 bases at V and 2 bases at J, with 14 bases between the two ends. Germline V lookup: CDR1 LNHDA, CDR2 SQIVND (reference sequence). The CDR3 contains 16 residues. CDR3 loop: CASSRGDSFNTGELFF. The CDR3 nucleotides are TGTGCCAGTAGTAGGGGGGACAGTTTTAACACCGGGGAGCTGTTTTTT.

The chain employs TRBV28 and TRBJ1-1; a weak D match, TRBD1 (5 bases). CDR3 length: 13 residues. Trimming removed 7 bases from V and 5 bases from J, with 14 bases in between. CDR1 and CDR2 (germline): MDHEN, SYDVKM. CDR3 in amino acids: CASTRGVRTEAFF. CDR3 DNA sequence: TGTGCCAGCACAAGGGGAGTTAGAACTGAAGCTTTCTTT.

J is TRBJ2-7 and V is TRBV5-1, with 7 positions matching TRBD1. Germline V gene sequence: CDR1 SGHRS, CDR2 YFSETQ. V shed 1 base, J shed 1 base, and the junction held 8 bases outside the gene matches. CDR3 length: 16 residues. CDR3 nucleotide sequence: TGCGCCAGCAGCTTGTCCCGGAGACAGGGTTCCTACGAGCAGTACTTC. It yields the protein CASSLSRRQGSYEQYF. Together with reference TRBV5-1 and TRBJ2-7, the CDR3 gives the full variable domain: KAGVTQTPRYLIKTRGQQVTLSCSPISGHRSVSWYQQTPGQGLQFLFEYFSETQRNKGNFPGRFSGRQFSNSRSEMNVSTLELGDSALYLCASSLSRRQGSYEQYFGPGTRLTVT.

This clone was recorded only once. The chain recombines TRBV4-3 with TRBJ2-7; 8 nucleotides agree with TRBD1. V gave up 5 bases and J gave up 4 bases; unmatched junction bases: 10. The length of the CDR3 is 15 residues. The germline V gene has CDR1 LGHNA and CDR2 YSLEER. CDR3 DNA sequence: TGCGCCAGCAGCTTTTCCGGGACAGGAGAATACGAGCAGTACTTC. Translation gives CASSFSGTGEYEQYF.